What follows is one T cell receptor beta chain and its context. What it recognizes is unknown. CDR3 length: 12 amino acids. Germline V gene lookup returns CDR1 SQVTM and CDR2 ANQGSEA. V lost 5 bases and J lost 2, with 10 bases in between. The data were obtained in a study of beta chain features in type 1 diabetes. In the study overall: Healthy donors and patients had similar age, gender and cell yields. General observations from the study: Type 1 diabetes patients showed a moderate but significant shortening of TCRB CDR3s in all four CD4+ subsets.

The authors reverse transcribed all of the isolated RNA, so sequencing captured expressed TCRB transcripts. TCRdb's copy holds only in-frame clones and misses some; the assay was immunoSEQ multiplex PCR. The repertoire holds a few hundred thousand clones, about 13% seen once, with about 0.017% in the top ten. Heparinised blood was drawn once per donor, averaging approximately 100 mL. Without exception, sorted populations had purity beyond 95%. The specimen sequenced was naive CD4+ T cells from blood. The V call is TRBV29-1, the J call TRBJ2-7; the D gene is possibly TRBD1 (5 bases). This clonotype was obtained from a man aged 30-40 years with type 1 diabetes. The CDR3 coding sequence is TGCAGCGTTTTGACAGAAGCCTACGAGCAGTACTTC. Its translation is CSVLTEAYEQYF.